A selection of T cell receptor beta chains follows, all from one sample in a study of Graves' ophthalmopathy and Graves' hyperthyroidism. One entry per CDR3 protein, called by TCRdb with MiXCR from the multiplex PCR reads. The data contain 500,000 to 700,000 distinct CDR3 sequences, less than 40% of them singletons. The sequenced sample was peripheral blood or thyroid tissue (not recorded which). These receptors all come from an adult man with Graves' hyperthyroidism. Both conserved end residues are part of each CDR3. The D gene is left open where the match is weak. Rows may omit the clone size; those that give it use once, few, many or a size class.

j_call,d_call,v_call,clone_size,cdr3_aa,cdr3_nt
TRBJ1-2,TRBD1,TRBV10-3,.,CAIRDRDWDGYTF,TGTGCCATCAGGGACAGGGACTGGGATGGCTACACCTTC
TRBJ1-5,.,TRBV18,.,CASSPRAADQPQHF,TGTGCCAGCTCACCACGGGCGGCCGATCAGCCCCAGCATTTT
TRBJ1-1,.,TRBV12-3/TRBV12-4,many,CASRFTGAQAFF,TGTGCCAGCAGGTTTACAGGTGCTCAAGCTTTCTTT
TRBJ1-2,.,TRBV7-2,.,CASSLAGPGYGYTF,TGTGCCAGCAGCTTAGCGGGCCCGGGCTATGGCTACACCTTC
TRBJ1-2,.,TRBV29-1,many,CSVGAGDYGYTF,TGCAGCGTTGGGGCCGGGGACTATGGCTACACCTTC
TRBJ1-2,.,TRBV10-2,.,CASSDSSYGDGYTF,TGCGCCAGCAGTGACTCCAGCTACGGGGATGGCTACACCTTC
TRBJ2-6,.,TRBV7-2,.,CASLLSGANVLTF,TGTGCCAGCTTACTCTCTGGGGCCAACGTCCTGACTTTC
TRBJ1-1,.,TRBV14,.,CASSQSGRTTRARTEAFF,TGTGCCAGCAGCCAAAGCGGGAGAACCACAAGGGCGCGAACTGAAGCTTTCTTT
TRBJ2-2,TRBD2,TRBV12-3/TRBV12-4,many,CASSGTSGGTGELFF,TGTGCCAGCAGTGGAACTAGCGGGGGGACCGGGGAGCTGTTTTTT
TRBJ2-3,.,TRBV15,.,CATSRPVAGTDTQYF,TGTGCCACCAGCAGACCTGTGGCCGGCACAGATACGCAGTATTTT
TRBJ1-2,.,TRBV19,many,CASYGMGGHSYGYTF,TGTGCCAGTTATGGGATGGGAGGGCACAGCTATGGCTACACCTTC